This T cell receptor beta chain comes out of a study of graft-versus-host responses after intestinal transplantation. Study as a whole: Each of the recipients got a multivisceral, liver-intestinal, or isolated intestinal transplant. Tacrolimus and steroids were given for roughly 3 years to all recipients after anti-thymocyte globulin induction.

Germline CDR1 LNHNV, CDR2 YYDKDF (reference sequence). V lost 0 bases, J lost 3 bases, and 3 bases stayed unmatched. The CDR3 covers 15 residues. Regarding this clone: The antigen is not known.

Only in-frame clones appear in the TCRdb table, and some are missing; sequencing was by immunoSEQ multiplex PCR. Among 65,000 to 100,000 clones listed, just under 95% were seen once. Study-wide results and caveats: Association was observed between peak circulating GvH clone levels and early post-transplant HvG declines. Some GvH clones were seen earlier in gut or blood, suggesting intestinal origin.

The sequence came from a human donor who was the organ donor for an intestinal transplant. The starting material was unstimulated CD8+ T cells sorted from spleen or lymph node cells, obtained before transplant. The genes are TRBV15 and TRBJ2-5, with TRBD1 identical over 8 bases. Here the CDR3 DNA reads TGTGCCACCAGCAGAGAGGGACAGGCGAAAGAGACCCAGTACTTC. Its protein product is CATSREGQAKETQYF. The variable domain in full, with the rest retrieved from reference TRBV15 and TRBJ2-5, is DAMVIQNPRYQVTQFGKPVTLSCSQTLNHNVMYWYQQKSSQAPKLLFHYYDKDFNNEADTPDNFQSRRPNTSFCFLDIRSPGLGDTAMYLCATSREGQAKETQYFGPGTRLLVL.